Listed here is a single T cell receptor (beta chain). Antigen specificity is unknown. The data were taken from a study of vaccination effects on CD4 cells after COVID-19. Study information: A median of 72 days separated the second dose and sampling. Study-level results: Healthy vaccinees showed cross-reactivity with common cold coronaviruses in only 1 of 255 vaccine-induced clones. Marked clonal contraction was seen late after vaccination (in both infection- and vaccine-induced clones).

The assay was immunoSEQ multiplex PCR, and TCRdb's table has in-frame clones only and misses some. The sample has 57,000 or so clones; approximately 72% are singletons. The germline CDR1 and CDR2 sequences are LGHNA and YSLEER. V shed 0 bases and J shed 6 bases, with 15 bases lying between them. The CDR3 is 15 residues long. Isolation of CD4+ T cells took place after approximately 10 days of culture. Each participant was given two doses of one vaccine (BNT162b2 or mRNA-1273). This clonotype originated in a human donor who received a COVID-19 vaccine. The sample was CD4+ T cells from PBMCs cultured without peptide, taken after COVID-19 vaccination. The chain has TRBV4-3 and TRBJ2-7; D is ambiguous. The CDR3: CASSQDKTVPGEQYF. As DNA, the CDR3 is TGCGCCAGCAGCCAAGATAAAACAGTTCCTGGCGAGCAGTACTTC.